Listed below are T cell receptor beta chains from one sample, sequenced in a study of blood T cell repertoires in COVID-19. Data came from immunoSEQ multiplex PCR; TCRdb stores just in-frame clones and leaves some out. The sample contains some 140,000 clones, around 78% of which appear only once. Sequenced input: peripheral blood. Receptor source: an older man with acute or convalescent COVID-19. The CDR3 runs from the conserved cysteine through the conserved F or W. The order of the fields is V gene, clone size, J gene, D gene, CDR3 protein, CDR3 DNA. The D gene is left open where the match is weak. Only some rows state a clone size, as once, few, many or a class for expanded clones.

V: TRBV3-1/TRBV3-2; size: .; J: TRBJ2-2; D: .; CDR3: CASASGKNTGELFF; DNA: TGTGCCAGCGCCTCAGGGAAAAACACCGGGGAGCTGTTTTTT
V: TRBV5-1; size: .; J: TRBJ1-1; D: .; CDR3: CASSFEANTEAFF; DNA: TGCGCCAGCAGCTTCGAGGCGAACACTGAAGCTTTCTTT
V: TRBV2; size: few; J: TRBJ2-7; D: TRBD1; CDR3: CASSEHGTGGEQYF; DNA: TGTGCCAGCAGTGAACATGGGACAGGGGGCGAGCAGTACTTC
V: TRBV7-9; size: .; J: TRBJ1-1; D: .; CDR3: CASSLDLGWGVTEAFF; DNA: TGTGCCAGCAGCTTAGACTTGGGGTGGGGAGTGACTGAAGCTTTCTTT
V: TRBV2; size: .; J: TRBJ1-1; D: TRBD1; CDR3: CASIRQGGSTEAFF; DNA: TGTGCCAGCATTCGACAGGGGGGGAGCACTGAAGCTTTCTTT
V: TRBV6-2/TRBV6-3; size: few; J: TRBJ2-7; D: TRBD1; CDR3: CASSTGTGLTKQYF; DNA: TGTGCCAGCAGCACCGGGACAGGATTGACCAAGCAGTACTTC
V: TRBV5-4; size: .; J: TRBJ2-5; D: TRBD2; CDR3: CASSWGRAQETQYF; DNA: TGTGCCAGCAGCTGGGGGAGGGCACAAGAGACCCAGTACTTC
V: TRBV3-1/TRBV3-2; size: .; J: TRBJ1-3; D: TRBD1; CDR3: CASSQDPLDRVKGNTIYF; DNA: TGTGCCAGCAGCCAAGATCCCCTCGACAGGGTTAAGGGAAACACCATATATTTT
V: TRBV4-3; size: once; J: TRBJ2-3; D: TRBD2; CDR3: CASSQSLAGDPQYF; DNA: TGCGCCAGCAGCCAAAGCCTAGCGGGGGACCCCCAGTATTTT
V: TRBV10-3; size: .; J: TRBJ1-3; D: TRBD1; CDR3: CATTTGLDGNTIYF; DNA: TGTGCCACGACGACAGGGCTGGATGGAAACACCATATATTTT
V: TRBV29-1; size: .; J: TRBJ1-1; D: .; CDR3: CSVPTAMNTEAFF; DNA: TGCAGCGTCCCGACAGCTATGAACACTGAAGCTTTCTTT
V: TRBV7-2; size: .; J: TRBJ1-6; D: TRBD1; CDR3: CASSPDRGLGSPLHF; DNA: TGTGCCAGCAGCCCCGACAGGGGGCTCGGTTCACCCCTCCACTTT
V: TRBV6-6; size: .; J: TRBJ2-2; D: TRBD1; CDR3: CASSSTGGTGELFF; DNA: TGTGCCAGCAGTTCGACAGGGGGAACGGGGGAGCTGTTTTTT
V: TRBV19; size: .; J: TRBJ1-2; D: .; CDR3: CASSPQGFNYGYTF; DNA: TGTGCCAGTAGTCCCCAGGGGTTTAACTATGGCTACACCTTC
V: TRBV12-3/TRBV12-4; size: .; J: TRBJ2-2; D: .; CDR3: CASSLRVAGELFF; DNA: TGTGCCAGCAGTCTCAGGGTGGCCGGGGAGCTGTTTTTT
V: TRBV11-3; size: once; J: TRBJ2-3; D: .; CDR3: CASSLGGSGTQYF; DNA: TGTGCCAGCAGCTTAGGAGGTAGCGGTACGCAGTATTTT
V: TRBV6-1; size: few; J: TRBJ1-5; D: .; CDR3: CASSETGGLSPQHF; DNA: TGTGCCAGCAGTGAAACCGGGGGGCTATCGCCCCAGCATTTT
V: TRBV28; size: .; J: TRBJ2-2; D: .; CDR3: CASSPTGTGTGELFF; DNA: TGTGCCAGCAGCCCCACAGGGACGGGCACCGGGGAGCTGTTTTTT
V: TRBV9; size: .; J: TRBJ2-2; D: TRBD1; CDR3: CASSSGGYTGELFF; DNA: TGTGCCAGCAGCTCAGGGGGCTACACCGGGGAGCTGTTTTTT
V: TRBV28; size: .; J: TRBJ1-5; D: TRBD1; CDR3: CASSSGPGQSNQPQHF; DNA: TGTGCCAGCAGTTCTGGGCCGGGACAGAGCAATCAGCCCCAGCATTTT
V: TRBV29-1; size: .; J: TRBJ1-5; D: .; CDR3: CSAQTGGINQPQHF; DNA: TGCAGCGCCCAGACGGGCGGGATAAATCAGCCCCAGCATTTT
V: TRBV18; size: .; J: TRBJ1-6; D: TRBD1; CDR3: CASSQGDSGSPLHF; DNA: TGTGCCAGCTCGCAGGGGGACAGCGGGTCACCCCTCCACTTT
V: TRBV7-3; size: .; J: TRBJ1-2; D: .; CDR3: CASSRAGGNGYTF; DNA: TGTGCCAGCAGCCGAGCGGGGGGTAATGGCTACACCTTC